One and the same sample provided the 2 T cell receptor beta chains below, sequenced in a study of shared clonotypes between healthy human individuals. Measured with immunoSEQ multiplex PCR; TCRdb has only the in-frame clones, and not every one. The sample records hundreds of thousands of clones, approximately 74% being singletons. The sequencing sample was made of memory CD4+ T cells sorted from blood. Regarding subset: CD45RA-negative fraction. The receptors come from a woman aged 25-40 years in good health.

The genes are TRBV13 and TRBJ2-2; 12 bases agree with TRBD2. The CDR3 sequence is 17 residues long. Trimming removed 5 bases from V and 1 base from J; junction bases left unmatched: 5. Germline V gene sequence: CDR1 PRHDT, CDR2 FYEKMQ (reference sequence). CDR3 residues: CASSPGLAGQNTGELFF. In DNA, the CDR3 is TGTGCCAGCAGCCCTGGACTAGCGGGACAGAACACCGGGGAGCTGTTTTTT.

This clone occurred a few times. CDR3: CASKQGARDQPQHF. The CDR3 nucleotides read TGTGCCAGCAAACAGGGGGCTCGCGATCAGCCCCAGCATTTT. V is TRBV6-5 and J is TRBJ1-5, with 9 bases fitting TRBD1. Germline assignment: CDR1 MNHEY and CDR2 SVGAGI. Trimming cost V 7 bases and J 5 bases; bases outside gene matches: 6. The CDR3 contains 14 residues.